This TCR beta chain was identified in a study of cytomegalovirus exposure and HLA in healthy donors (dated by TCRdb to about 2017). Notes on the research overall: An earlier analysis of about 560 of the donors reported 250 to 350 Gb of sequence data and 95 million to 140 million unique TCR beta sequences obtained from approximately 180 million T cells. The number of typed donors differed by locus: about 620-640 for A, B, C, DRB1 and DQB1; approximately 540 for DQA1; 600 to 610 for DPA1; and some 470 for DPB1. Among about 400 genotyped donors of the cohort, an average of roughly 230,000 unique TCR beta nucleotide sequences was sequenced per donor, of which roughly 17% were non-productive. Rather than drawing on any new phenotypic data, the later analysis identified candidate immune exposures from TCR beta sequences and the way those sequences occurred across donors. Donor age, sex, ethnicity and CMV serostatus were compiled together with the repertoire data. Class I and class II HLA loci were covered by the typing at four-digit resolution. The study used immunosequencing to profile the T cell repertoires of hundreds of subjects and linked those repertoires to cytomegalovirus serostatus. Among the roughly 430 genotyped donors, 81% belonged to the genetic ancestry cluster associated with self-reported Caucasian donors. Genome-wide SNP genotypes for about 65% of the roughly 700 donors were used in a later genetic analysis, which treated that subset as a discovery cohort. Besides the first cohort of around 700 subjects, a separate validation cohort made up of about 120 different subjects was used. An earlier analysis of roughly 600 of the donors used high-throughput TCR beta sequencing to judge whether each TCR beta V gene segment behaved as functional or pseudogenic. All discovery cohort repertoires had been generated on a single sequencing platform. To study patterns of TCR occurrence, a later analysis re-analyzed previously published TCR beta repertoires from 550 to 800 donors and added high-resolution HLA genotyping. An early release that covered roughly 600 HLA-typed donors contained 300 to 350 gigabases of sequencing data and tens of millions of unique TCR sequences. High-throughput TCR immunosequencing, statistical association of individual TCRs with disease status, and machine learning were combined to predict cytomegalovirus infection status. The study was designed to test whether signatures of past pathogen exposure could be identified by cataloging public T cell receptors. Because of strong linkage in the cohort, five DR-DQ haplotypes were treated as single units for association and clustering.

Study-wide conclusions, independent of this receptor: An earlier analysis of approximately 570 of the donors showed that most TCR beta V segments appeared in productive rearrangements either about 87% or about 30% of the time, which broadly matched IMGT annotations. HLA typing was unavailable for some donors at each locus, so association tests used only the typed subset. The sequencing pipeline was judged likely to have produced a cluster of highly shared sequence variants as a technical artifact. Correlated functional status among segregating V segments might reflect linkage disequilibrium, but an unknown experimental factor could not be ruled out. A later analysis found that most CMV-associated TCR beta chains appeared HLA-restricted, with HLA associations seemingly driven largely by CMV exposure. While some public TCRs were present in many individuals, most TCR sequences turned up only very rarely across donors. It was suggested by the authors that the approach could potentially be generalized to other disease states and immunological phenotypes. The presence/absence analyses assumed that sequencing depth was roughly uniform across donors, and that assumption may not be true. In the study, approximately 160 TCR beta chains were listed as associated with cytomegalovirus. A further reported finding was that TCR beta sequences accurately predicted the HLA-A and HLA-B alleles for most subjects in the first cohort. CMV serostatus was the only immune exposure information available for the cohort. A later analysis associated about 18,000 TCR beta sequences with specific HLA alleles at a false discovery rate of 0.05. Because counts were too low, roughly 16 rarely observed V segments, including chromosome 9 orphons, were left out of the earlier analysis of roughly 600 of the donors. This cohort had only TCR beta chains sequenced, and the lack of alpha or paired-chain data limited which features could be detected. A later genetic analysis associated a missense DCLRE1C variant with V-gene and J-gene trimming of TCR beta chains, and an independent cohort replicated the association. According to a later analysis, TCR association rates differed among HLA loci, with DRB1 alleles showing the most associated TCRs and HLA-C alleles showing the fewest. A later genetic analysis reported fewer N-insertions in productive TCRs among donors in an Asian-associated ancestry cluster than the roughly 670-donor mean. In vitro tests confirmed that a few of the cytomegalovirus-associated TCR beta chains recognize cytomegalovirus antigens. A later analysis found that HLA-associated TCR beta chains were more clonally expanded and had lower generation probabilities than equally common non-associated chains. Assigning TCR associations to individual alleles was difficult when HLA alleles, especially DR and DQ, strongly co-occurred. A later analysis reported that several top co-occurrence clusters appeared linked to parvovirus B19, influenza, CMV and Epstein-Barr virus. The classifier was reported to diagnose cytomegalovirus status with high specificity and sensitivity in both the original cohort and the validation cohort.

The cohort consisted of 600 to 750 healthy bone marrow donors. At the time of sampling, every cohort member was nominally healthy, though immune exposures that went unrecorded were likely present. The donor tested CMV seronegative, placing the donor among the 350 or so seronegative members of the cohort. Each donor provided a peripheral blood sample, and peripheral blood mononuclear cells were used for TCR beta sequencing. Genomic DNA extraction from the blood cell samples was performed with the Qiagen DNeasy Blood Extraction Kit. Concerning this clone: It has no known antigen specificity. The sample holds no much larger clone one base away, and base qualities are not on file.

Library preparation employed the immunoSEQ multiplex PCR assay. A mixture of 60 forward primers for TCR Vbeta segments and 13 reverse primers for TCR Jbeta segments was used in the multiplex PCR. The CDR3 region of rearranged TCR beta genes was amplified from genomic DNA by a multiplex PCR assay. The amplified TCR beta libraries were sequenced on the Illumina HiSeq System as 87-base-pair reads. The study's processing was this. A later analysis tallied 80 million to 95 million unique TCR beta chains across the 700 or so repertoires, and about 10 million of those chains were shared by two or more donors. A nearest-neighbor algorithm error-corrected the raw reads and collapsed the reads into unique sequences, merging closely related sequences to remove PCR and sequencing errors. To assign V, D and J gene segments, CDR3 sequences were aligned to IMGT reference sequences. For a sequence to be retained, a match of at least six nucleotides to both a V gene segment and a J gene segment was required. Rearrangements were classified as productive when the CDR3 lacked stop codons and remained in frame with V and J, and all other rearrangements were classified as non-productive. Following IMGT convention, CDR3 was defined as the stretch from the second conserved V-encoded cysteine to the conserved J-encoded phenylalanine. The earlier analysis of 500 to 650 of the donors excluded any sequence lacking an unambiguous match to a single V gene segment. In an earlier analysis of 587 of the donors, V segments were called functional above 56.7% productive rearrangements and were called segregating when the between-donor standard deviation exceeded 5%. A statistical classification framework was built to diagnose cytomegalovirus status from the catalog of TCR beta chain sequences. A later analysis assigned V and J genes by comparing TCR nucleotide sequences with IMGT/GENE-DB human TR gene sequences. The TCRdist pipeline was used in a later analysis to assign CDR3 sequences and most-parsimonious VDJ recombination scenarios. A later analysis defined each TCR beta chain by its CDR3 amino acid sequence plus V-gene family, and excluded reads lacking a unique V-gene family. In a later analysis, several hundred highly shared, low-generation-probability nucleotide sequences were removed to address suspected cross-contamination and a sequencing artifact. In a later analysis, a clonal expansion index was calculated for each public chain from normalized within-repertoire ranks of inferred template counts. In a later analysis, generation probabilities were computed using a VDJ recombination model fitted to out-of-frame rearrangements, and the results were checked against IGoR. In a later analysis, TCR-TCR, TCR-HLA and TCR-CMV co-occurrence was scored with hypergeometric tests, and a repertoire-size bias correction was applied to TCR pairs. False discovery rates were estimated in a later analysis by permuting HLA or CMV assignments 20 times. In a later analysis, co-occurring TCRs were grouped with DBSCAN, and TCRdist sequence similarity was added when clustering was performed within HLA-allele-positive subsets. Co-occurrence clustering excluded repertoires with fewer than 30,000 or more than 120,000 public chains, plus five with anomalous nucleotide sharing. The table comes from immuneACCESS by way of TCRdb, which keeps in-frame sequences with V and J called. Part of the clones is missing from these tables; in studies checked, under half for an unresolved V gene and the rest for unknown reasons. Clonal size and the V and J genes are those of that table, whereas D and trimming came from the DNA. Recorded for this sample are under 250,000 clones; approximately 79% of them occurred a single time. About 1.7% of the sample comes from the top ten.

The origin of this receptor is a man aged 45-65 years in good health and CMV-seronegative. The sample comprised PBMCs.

The CDR3 protein is CASSGQPRSYEQYF. The nucleotides are TGTGCCAGCAGCGGACAGCCTCGCTCCTACGAGCAGTACTTC. This chain is built from TRBV28 and TRBJ2-7, and the D gene may be TRBD1, 6 bases matching. Including the terminal cysteine and phenylalanine, the CDR3 comprises 14 residues. Only the CDR3 part of the read is kept: 42 bases, read in frame from the first base. The V and J ends are trimmed by 6 bases and 0 bases, leaving 12 bases between them. Per the germline V gene, MDHEN is the CDR1 and SYDVKM is the CDR2.